One and the same sample provided the 32 T cell receptor beta chains below, sequenced in a study of cytomegalovirus exposure and HLA in healthy donors. The PCR was carried out with 60 Vbeta primers and 13 Jbeta primers. Here immunoSEQ multiplex PCR was the method, and the copy in TCRdb shows in-frame clones only, minus some. Of more than 150,000 clones listed, 70% to 90% are singletons. The specimen was PBMCs. The receptors here all came from a young man in good health and CMV-seropositive.

V gene TRBV7-3 combines with J gene TRBJ1-2, with 7 bases fitting TRBD1. V lost 6 bases, J lost 4 bases, and 5 bases stayed unmatched. The CDR3 totals 13 residues. CDR1 and CDR2 (germline): SGHTA, FQGTGA. The CDR3 DNA follows: TGTGCCAGCAGAGACAGGGTGATCTATGGCTACACCTTC. As protein: CASRDRVIYGYTF. Complete variable domain (other parts from reference TRBV7-3 and TRBJ1-2): GAGVSQTPSNKVTEKGKYVELRCDPISGHTALYWYRQSLGQGPEFLIYFQGTGAADDSGLPNDRFFAVRPEGSVSTLKIQRTERGDSAVYLCASRDRVIYGYTFGSGTRLTVV.

The chain couples TRBV2 to TRBJ2-5; the match to TRBD1 covers 8 bases. This CDR3 spans 15 amino acids. Germline values: CDR1 SNHLY, CDR2 FYNNEI. V was clipped by 2 bases and J by 5 bases; unmatched bases: 7. The CDR3 is CASSEFAGGGETQYF. The CDR3 region has the DNA TGTGCCAGCAGTGAATTTGCAGGGGGCGGGGAGACCCAGTACTTC.

DNA of the CDR3: TGTGCCAGCAGCTTGGACCGTTTCCCCGACAGCCCCTACGAGCAGTACTTC. Its translation is CASSLDRFPDSPYEQYF. The V call is TRBV5-6, the J call TRBJ2-7, with a possible D match to TRBD1 (5 bases). The V and J ends lost 0 bases and 2 bases respectively, with 18 bases between them. Germline CDR1 reads SGHDT; CDR2 reads YYEEEE. The CDR3 runs 17 residues.

The chain uses TRBV7-2 and TRBJ2-3; 11 bases are a match to TRBD2. The CDR3 totals 17 residues. From germline, CDR1 is SGHTA and CDR2 FQGNSA. V was pared by 7 bases and J by 7 bases, with 16 bases of the junction left unmatched. CDR3 loop: CASTRFGGSGGVYTQYF. For the CDR3, the DNA is TGTGCCAGCACCCGATTCGGGGGTAGCGGGGGGGTGTATACGCAGTATTTT.

The rearrangement joins TRBV9 to TRBJ1-1; 8 positions match TRBD1. After removal of 2 bases from V and 5 bases from J, the junction contained 8 bases not matched to a gene. This CDR3 region has 15 residues. Germline values: CDR1 SGDLS, CDR2 YYNGEE. The CDR3 coding sequence is TGTGCCAGCAGCGTGTATCAGGGGGCGCCGACTGAAGCTTTCTTT. It is translated as CASSVYQGAPTEAFF. Supplemented by reference TRBV9 and TRBJ1-1, the full variable domain reads DSGVTQTPKHLITATGQRVTLRCSPRSGDLSVYWYQQSLDQGLQFLIQYYNGEERAKGNILERFSAQQFPDLHSELNLSSLELGDSALYFCASSVYQGAPTEAFFGQGTRLTVV.

The rearrangement uses TRBV19 and TRBJ1-5, with unresolved D. The V gene lost 6 bases and the J gene lost 3 bases, with 9 bases spanning the gap. Germline V lookup: CDR1 LNHDA, CDR2 SQIVND (reference sequence). The CDR3 extends over 13 amino acids. Here the CDR3 reads CASSLLNNQPQHF. The CDR3 DNA is TGTGCCAGTAGCCTACTCAACAATCAGCCCCAGCATTTT.

The rearrangement joins TRBV5-1 to TRBJ2-3, with D maybe TRBD2 (5 bases). V was shortened by 7 bases and J by 3 bases, with 24 bases between the two germline ends. The CDR3 length is 17 residues. Germline values: CDR1 SGHRS, CDR2 YFSETQ. This chain's CDR3 is CASRGSPHRDRTDTQYF. The CDR3 DNA reads as TGCGCCAGCCGAGGAAGCCCCCACCGGGATCGAACAGATACGCAGTATTTT.

This rearrangement joins TRBV28 to TRBJ2-5; 8 bases match TRBD1. The end of the DNA aligns better with TRBJ2-7, so the J call may be wrong. The CDR3 length is 15 residues. Germline V gene sequence: CDR1 MDHEN, CDR2 SYDVKM. CDR3: CASSLTSTGAYEQYF. The DNA of the CDR3 is TGTGCCAGCAGTTTGACGTCGACAGGGGCCTACGAGCAGTACTTC.

This clone was observed once. CDR3 sequence reads: CASSFNRGINNEQFF. Written as DNA, the CDR3 is TGTGCCAGCAGCTTCAACAGGGGAATTAACAATGAGCAGTTCTTC. The gene calls are TRBV7-3 and TRBJ2-1; TRBD1 matches 7 bases. The trim removed 3 bases at V and 5 bases at J, leaving 7 bases unmatched. CDR3 size: 15 residues. The V gene's germline CDR1 is SGHTA and CDR2 FQGTGA. Together with reference TRBV7-3 and TRBJ2-1, the CDR3 gives the full variable domain: GAGVSQTPSNKVTEKGKYVELRCDPISGHTALYWYRQSLGQGPEFLIYFQGTGAADDSGLPNDRFFAVRPEGSVSTLKIQRTERGDSAVYLCASSFNRGINNEQFFGPGTRLTVL.

The CDR3, as DNA: TGCAGCGTACGTCTAGCGGGGGGCGGGAATGAGCAGTTCTTC. As protein: CSVRLAGGGNEQFF. The chain uses TRBV29-1 and TRBJ2-1, with 11 nucleotides matching TRBD2. The V and J ends lost 6 bases and 7 bases, in that order; junction bases with no gene match: 8. In germline, CDR1 is SQVTM, CDR2 ANQGSEA. This CDR3 is 14 amino acids long.

About this clone: An end of the junction differs from the germline gene, which may be a read error. The chain has TRBV4-3 and TRBJ1-5; D is uncertain. The CDR3 is 15 amino acids. Germline CDR1 LGHNA, CDR2 YSLEER. The CDR3 reads CASSKEFLSNQPQHF. In DNA, the CDR3 is TGCGCCAGCAGCAAAGAATTCTTGAGCAATCAGCCCCAGCATTTT.

The chain combines TRBV19 with TRBJ1-1, with D possibly matching TRBD1 (6 bases). Germline V CDR1 and CDR2: LNHDA, SQIVND (reference sequence). The CDR3 is made up of 13 amino acids. Trimming cost V 10 bases and J 0 bases, with 12 bases left between them. The DNA of the CDR3 is TGTGCCACCCAGGACAGATTGAACACTGAAGCTTTCTTT. This sequence encodes CATQDRLNTEAFF.

This sequence joins TRBV9 and TRBJ2-7; 9 bases map to TRBD1. The CDR3 is 16 residues long. The V segment lost 3 bases and the J segment 4 bases; nucleotides outside the gene matches: 11. Germline CDR1 reads SGDLS; CDR2 reads YYNGEE. CDR3 in DNA: TGTGCCAGCAGCGACCACTGGGACAGGGTGACGTACGAGCAGTACTTC. Residues: CASSDHWDRVTYEQYF.

The chain couples TRBV19 to TRBJ2-5, with 9 bases fitting TRBD2. This CDR3 has 14 amino acids. Germline V gives CDR1 LNHDA, CDR2 SQIVND (reference sequence). The CDR3 protein is CAAGVAGVQETQYF. Here the CDR3 DNA reads TGTGCGGCCGGGGTAGCGGGGGTACAAGAGACCCAGTACTTC.

The rearrangement links TRBV29-1 to TRBJ1-4; TRBD1 might be the D (5 bases). V lost 4 bases and J 8 bases, leaving 20 bases between the germline ends. Germline V CDR1 and CDR2: SQVTM, ANQGSEA. The CDR3 sequence is 15 residues long. This CDR3 is CSVGAWEGMEEKLFF. The DNA of the CDR3 is TGCAGCGTTGGGGCGTGGGAGGGGATGGAGGAAAAACTGTTTTTT.

The chain joins TRBV6-6 to TRBJ2-5, with a possible D match to TRBD2 (5 bases). V was trimmed by 0 bases and J by 4 bases, leaving 6 bases between them. Germline V gives CDR1 MNHNY, CDR2 SVGAGI (reference sequence). This CDR3 is built from 13 residues. In DNA, the CDR3 is TGTGCCAGCAGTTACTCGCTAGCAGAGACCCAGTACTTC. It specifies CASSYSLAETQYF.

J is TRBJ2-5 and V is TRBV5-6, with 7 positions matching TRBD2. In germline, CDR1 is SGHDT, CDR2 YYEEEE. The ends lost 5 bases at V and 2 bases at J; junction bases unmatched: 12. There are 16 residues in the CDR3. This chain's CDR3 is CASSSAGVRGQETQYF. The CDR3 region has the DNA TGTGCCAGCAGTTCCGCGGGGGTGCGGGGTCAAGAGACCCAGTACTTC. The full variable domain, with the rest looked up from reference TRBV5-6 and TRBJ2-5, is DAGVTQSPTHLIKTRGQQVTLRCSPKSGHDTVSWYQQALGQGPQFIFQYYEEEERQRGNFPDRFSGHQFPNYSSELNVNALLLGDSALYLCASSSAGVRGQETQYFGPGTRLLVL.

V usage is TRBV19 and J usage is TRBJ2-3; D ambiguous. Germline V gene sequence: CDR1 LNHDA, CDR2 SQIVND (reference sequence). V was shortened by 3 bases and J by 2 bases, with 12 bases between the two germline ends. CDR3 length equals 15 residues. The CDR3: CASSIWAANTDTQYF. DNA for the CDR3: TGTGCCAGTAGTATCTGGGCAGCCAACACAGATACGCAGTATTTT.

This chain joins TRBV4-3 and TRBJ2-1, with a possible D match to TRBD1 (6 bases). CDR3 length: 18 amino acids. V gave up 1 base and J gave up 1 base, with 17 bases separating them. The germline gives CDR1 LGHNA, CDR2 YSLEER. CDR3 nucleotide sequence: TGCGCCAGCAGCCAAGGAATTCCGGGACACTCATCCTACAATGAGCAGTTCTTC. Its protein is CASSQGIPGHSSYNEQFF.

The rearrangement uses TRBV27 and TRBJ1-2, with 10 bases aligning to TRBD1. The germline V gene has CDR1 MNHEY and CDR2 SMNVEV (reference sequence). The junction had 7 bases not matched to a gene; V was cut back by 5 bases and J by 10 bases. The CDR3 spans 13 residues. The CDR3 DNA is TGTGCCAGCAGTCGTGGACAGGGGGAGGACTACACCTTC. Its protein is CASSRGQGEDYTF.

The chain is built from TRBV5-1 and TRBJ2-3; tentatively, D is TRBD1 (5 bases). This CDR3 has 14 residues. The germline V and J ends were trimmed by 5 bases and 4 bases, with 14 bases remaining between them. Germline values: CDR1 SGHRS, CDR2 YFSETQ. The chain's CDR3 is CASRYDGAADTQYF. The CDR3, as DNA: TGCGCCAGCAGATACGATGGGGCCGCAGATACGCAGTATTTT.

V is TRBV6-1 and J is TRBJ2-5; possibly TRBD2 for D (5 bases). Germline CDR1 is MNHNS and CDR2 is SASEGT. V lost 6 bases and J 1 base, leaving 12 bases between the germline ends. This CDR3 spans 14 amino acids. CDR3 sequence: CASRTAAGQETQYF. DNA for the CDR3: TGTGCCAGCAGGACGGCCGCGGGCCAAGAGACCCAGTACTTC.

The chain is built from TRBV27 and TRBJ1-1; D unclear. This CDR3 contains 16 residues. Germline CDR1 MNHEY, CDR2 SMNVEV (reference sequence). The V gene lost 6 bases and the J gene lost 0 bases, with 17 bases spanning the gap. CDR3 region: CASRQSGKLMNTEAFF. CDR3 bases: TGTGCCAGCAGGCAGAGCGGAAAGCTCATGAACACTGAAGCTTTCTTT.

The chain combines TRBV6-5 with TRBJ2-1; TRBD2 is a possible D gene (5 bases). Germline CDR1 is MNHEY and CDR2 is SVGAGI. With 0 bases removed from V and 4 bases from J, the gap between germline ends came to 10 bases. CDR3 length equals 15 residues. CDR3 DNA sequence: TGTGCCAGCAGTTACTCGCCTAGCCGTTACAATGAGCAGTTCTTC. Amino acid sequence: CASSYSPSRYNEQFF.

The chain links TRBV29-1 to TRBJ1-2, with a tentative D call TRBD1 (5 bases). V lost 3 bases and J 7 bases, leaving 9 bases between the germline ends. CDR3 length: 11 amino acids. Looked up from germline, CDR1 is SQVTM and CDR2 is ANQGSEA. In nucleotides, the CDR3 is TGCAGCGTTGATCGGGGGAGTGGCTACACCTTC. Its protein is CSVDRGSGYTF.

This chain uses TRBV30 with TRBJ2-7; the D gene is possibly TRBD2 (7 bases). The germline V and J ends were trimmed by 7 bases and 6 bases, with 10 bases remaining between them. CDR3 length: 10 amino acids. Germline CDR1 GTSNPN, CDR2 SVGIG (reference sequence). The CDR3 loop is CALGGPEQYF. For the CDR3, the DNA is TGTGCCTTGGGGGGGCCCGAGCAGTACTTC.

This chain joins TRBV7-8 and TRBJ1-4, with D perhaps matching TRBD1 (6 bases). V dropped 3 bases and J dropped 6 bases, with 11 bases sitting between them. Germline lookup yields CDR1 SGHVS and CDR2 FQNEAQ. This CDR3 has 14 amino acids. In DNA, the CDR3 is TGTGCCAGCAGCTTTGAACAGGGAGATGAAAAACTGTTTTTT. Translated, it gives CASSFEQGDEKLFF.

This clone occurred once. The chain uses TRBV19 and TRBJ2-1, with 9 bases aligning to TRBD2. The V segment lost 8 bases and the J segment 7 bases; nucleotides outside the gene matches: 9. The length of the CDR3 is 14 residues. In germline, CDR1 is LNHDA, CDR2 SQIVND (reference sequence). CDR3 sequence reads: CASVGGGAGNEQFF. For the CDR3, the DNA is TGTGCCAGTGTTGGCGGGGGGGCCGGGAATGAGCAGTTCTTC.

The rearrangement links TRBV4-1 to TRBJ2-1; TRBD1 aligns across 8 bases. Germline V CDR1 and CDR2: MGHRA, YSYEKL. The CDR3 loop spans 16 amino acids. The J segment lost 10 bases and the V segment lost 0 bases, leaving 11 bases of the junction unmatched. CDR3 bases: TGCGCCAGCAGCCAAGATAATCCAGGGGGCTTCAGAGAGCAGTTCTTC. Translation: CASSQDNPGGFREQFF.

This clone was seen only a few times. V and J are TRBV5-8 and TRBJ2-3, with TRBD2 as a possible D gene (7 bases). Germline V gene lookup returns CDR1 SGHTS and CDR2 YDEGEE. The CDR3 totals 15 residues. V was clipped by 0 bases and J by 5 bases, with 13 bases between them. DNA of the CDR3: TGTGCCAGCAGCTTGGCCGTGGGGGGGCGAGATACGCAGTATTTT. Protein: CASSLAVGGRDTQYF.

CDR3 nucleotide sequence: TGTGCCAGCAGTGAAACCGGGGGAGCCTACGAGCAGTACTTC. Translation gives CASSETGGAYEQYF. V is TRBV6-1 and J is TRBJ2-7; possibly TRBD2 for D (6 bases). V dropped 2 bases and J dropped 2 bases, with 10 bases sitting between them. Germline assignment: CDR1 MNHNS and CDR2 SASEGT. CDR3 length: 14 residues.

The gene calls are TRBV30 and TRBJ2-1; TRBD2 aligns across 12 bases. Germline CDR1 and CDR2: GTSNPN and SVGIG (reference sequence). This CDR3 comprises 17 residues. J was trimmed by 6 bases and V by 3 bases; bases with no gene match: 12. DNA of the CDR3: TGTGCCTGGAGCCTGAGACTAGCGGGGGCCAGCACCAATGAGCAGTTCTTC. Translating it yields CAWSLRLAGASTNEQFF.